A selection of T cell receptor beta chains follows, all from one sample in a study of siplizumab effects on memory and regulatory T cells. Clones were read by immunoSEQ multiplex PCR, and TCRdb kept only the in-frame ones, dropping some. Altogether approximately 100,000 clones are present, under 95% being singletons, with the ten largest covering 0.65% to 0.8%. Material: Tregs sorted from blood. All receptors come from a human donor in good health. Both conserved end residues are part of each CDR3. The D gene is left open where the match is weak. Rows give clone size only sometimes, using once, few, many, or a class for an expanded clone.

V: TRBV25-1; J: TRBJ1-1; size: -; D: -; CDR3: CASRPGTNTEAFF; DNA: TGTGCCAGTAGACCGGGGACAAACACTGAAGCTTTCTTT
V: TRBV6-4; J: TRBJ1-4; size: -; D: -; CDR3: CASSDIGPYPGDEKLFF; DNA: TGTGCCAGCAGTGACATTGGCCCTTACCCCGGGGATGAAAAACTGTTTTTT
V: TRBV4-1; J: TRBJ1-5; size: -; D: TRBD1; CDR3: CASSQDRSGQGNQPQHF; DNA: TGCGCCAGCAGCCAAGACAGATCGGGACAGGGCAATCAGCCCCAGCATTTT
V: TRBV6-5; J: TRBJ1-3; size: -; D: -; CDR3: CASSTPQRGNTIYF; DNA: TGTGCCAGCAGTACACCTCAGAGAGGAAACACCATATATTTT
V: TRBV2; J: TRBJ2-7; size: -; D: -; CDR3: CASSSGWGSYEQYF; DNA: TGTGCCAGCAGTTCCGGCTGGGGCTCCTACGAGCAGTACTTC
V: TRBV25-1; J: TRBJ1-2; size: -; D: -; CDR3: CASSEAGNYGYTF; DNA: TGTGCCAGCAGTGAGGCGGGGAACTATGGCTACACCTTC
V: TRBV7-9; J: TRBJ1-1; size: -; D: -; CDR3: CASSLRAEAFF; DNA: TGTGCCAGCAGCCTGCGGGCCGAAGCTTTCTTT
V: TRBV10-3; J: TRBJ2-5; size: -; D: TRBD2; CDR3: CAISANQGGSETQYF; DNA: TGTGCCATCAGTGCCAATCAGGGAGGGTCGGAGACCCAGTACTTC
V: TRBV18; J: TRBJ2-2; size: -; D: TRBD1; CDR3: CASSLGQGNTGELFF; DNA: TGTGCCAGCTCACTTGGACAGGGGAACACCGGGGAGCTGTTTTTT
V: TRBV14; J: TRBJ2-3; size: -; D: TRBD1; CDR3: CASSHLGQGHFSQYF; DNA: TGTGCCAGCAGCCATTTGGGACAGGGCCACTTTTCGCAGTATTTT
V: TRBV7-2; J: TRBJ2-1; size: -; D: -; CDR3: CASSQPRSGSSYNEQFF; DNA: TGTGCCAGCAGCCAACCCCGGAGCGGAAGCTCCTACAATGAGCAGTTCTTC
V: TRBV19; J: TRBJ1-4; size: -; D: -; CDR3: CASRTRPGVLTGAGEKLFF; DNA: TGTGCCAGTAGGACCCGCCCCGGTGTCCTAACGGGAGCGGGTGAAAAACTGTTTTTT
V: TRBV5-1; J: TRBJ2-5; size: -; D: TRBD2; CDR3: CASSFSLAGTMQETQYF; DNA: TGCGCCAGCAGCTTTTCACTAGCGGGAACGATGCAAGAGACCCAGTACTTC
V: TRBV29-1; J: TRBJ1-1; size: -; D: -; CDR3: CSVQMGGSGTEAFF; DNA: TGCAGCGTCCAAATGGGGGGGTCCGGCACTGAAGCTTTCTTT
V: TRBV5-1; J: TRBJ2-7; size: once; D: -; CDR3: CASSGGTVSHEQYF; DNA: TGCGCCAGCAGCGGGGGGACGGTGTCCCACGAGCAGTACTTC
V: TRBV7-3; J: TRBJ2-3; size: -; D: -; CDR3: CASSLTGLADTQYF; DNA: TGTGCCAGCAGCTTAACCGGTTTGGCAGATACGCAGTATTTT
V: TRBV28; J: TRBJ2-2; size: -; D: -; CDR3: CASTMLQGGAGELFF; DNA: TGTGCCAGCACCATGCTTCAGGGAGGCGCCGGGGAGCTGTTTTTT
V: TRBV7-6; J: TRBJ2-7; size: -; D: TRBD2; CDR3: CASSLDGRDYEQYF; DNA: TGTGCCAGCAGCTTAGACGGGAGGGACTACGAGCAGTACTTC
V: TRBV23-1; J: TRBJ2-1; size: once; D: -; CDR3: CASSQSRAPSQIPSYNEQFF; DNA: TGCGCCAGCAGTCAATCTCGAGCGCCAAGCCAAATCCCTTCCTACAATGAGCAGTTCTTC
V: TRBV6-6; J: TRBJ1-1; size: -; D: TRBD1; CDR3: CASVRDRAWVTEAFF; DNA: TGTGCCAGTGTCCGGGACAGGGCCTGGGTCACTGAAGCTTTCTTT
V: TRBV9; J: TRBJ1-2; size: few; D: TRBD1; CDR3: CASSDRDSNYGYTF; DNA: TGTGCCAGCAGCGACCGGGACAGCAACTATGGCTACACCTTC
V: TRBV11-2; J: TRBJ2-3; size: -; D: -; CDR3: CASSDLGVPDTQYF; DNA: TGTGCCAGCAGCGATTTAGGGGTTCCAGATACGCAGTATTTT
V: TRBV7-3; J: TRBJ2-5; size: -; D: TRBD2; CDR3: CASSLVAGYQETQYF; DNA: TGTGCCAGCAGCCTTGTAGCGGGGTACCAAGAGACCCAGTACTTC
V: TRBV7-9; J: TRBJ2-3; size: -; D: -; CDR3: CASSPFRIAYLTDTQYF; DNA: TGTGCCAGCAGCCCTTTTAGGATAGCGTACCTCACAGATACGCAGTATTTT
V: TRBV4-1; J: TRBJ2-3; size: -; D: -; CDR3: CASSQVRRERGTDTQYF; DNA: TGCGCCAGCAGCCAAGTCCGGCGGGAACGGGGCACAGATACGCAGTATTTT
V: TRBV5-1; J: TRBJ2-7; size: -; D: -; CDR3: CASSLEVTSVYEQYF; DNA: TGCGCCAGCAGCTTGGAAGTAACCAGCGTCTACGAGCAGTACTTC